These 13 T cell receptor beta chains were sequenced from one sample in a study of CD8+CD57+ T cells in acquired aplastic anemia. TCR beta VDJ and CDR3 profiling used genomic DNA as template. Using its own MiXCR run on the reads, TCRdb lists one record per CDR3 protein. The table lists hundreds of thousands of distinct CDR3 sequences, under 80% of them singletons. Sequenced: sorted CD4+, CD8+, or CD8+CD57+ T cells (not recorded which) from PBMCs. The receptors shown here come from a human donor in good health, serving as a control.

This clonotype was counted many times. The chain carries TRBV5-6 and TRBJ2-3, with a possible D match to TRBD1 (5 bases). The CDR3 loop spans 14 amino acids. CDR1 and CDR2 from the germline V gene are SGHDT and YYEEEE. Trimming shortened V by 2 bases and J by 5 bases, and 12 bases separated the two germline ends. The CDR3 loop is CASSLIRVRDTQYF. The DNA for the CDR3 is TGTGCCAGCAGCTTAATCAGGGTAAGAGATACGCAGTATTTT.

The V gene is TRBV11-2, the J gene TRBJ2-1; either TRBD1 or TRBD2 may fit D (6 bases each). This CDR3 is 14 amino acids long. Germline lookup yields CDR1 SGHAT and CDR2 FQNNGV. V was cut by 5 bases and J by 12 bases, with 20 bases left in between. DNA for the CDR3: TGTGCCAGCAGCCCGAGGACGGGCAGGGGAGGGCAGTTCTTC. It encodes CASSPRTGRGGQFF.

This clonotype was counted many times. This chain joins TRBV20-1 and TRBJ1-3, with TRBD1 as a possible D gene (6 bases). Germline V gene sequence: CDR1 DFQATT, CDR2 SNEGSKA (reference sequence). CDR3 length: 16 residues. Trimming took 0 bases from V and 1 from J, leaving 13 bases between them. This CDR3 is CSARDRGRLSGNTIYF. CDR3 sequence (DNA): TGCAGTGCTAGAGACAGGGGAAGGTTATCTGGAAACACCATATATTTT.

This rearrangement joins TRBV12-3 or TRBV12-4 to TRBJ2-3; TRBD1 or TRBD2 may be the D gene (6 bases each). V lost 7 bases and J lost 6, with 17 bases in between. The length of the CDR3 is 14 residues. CDR3 in amino acids: CASTEGGNPDTQYF. In DNA form, the CDR3 reads TGTGCCAGCACCGAGGGGGGCAACCCGGATACGCAGTATTTT.

For this clonotype: An end of the junction differs from the germline gene, which may be a read error. This chain links TRBV7-2 with TRBJ2-7; D unclear. The germline CDR1 and CDR2 sequences are SGHTA and FQGNSA. The CDR3 contains 15 residues. The CDR3: CASSVAVPGSSEHYF. The CDR3 nucleotides read TGTGCCAGCAGCGTAGCTGTGCCGGGCTCCTCCGAGCACTACTTC.

The V gene is TRBV7-3, the J gene TRBJ2-1, with unresolved D. The length of the CDR3 is 12 residues. Germline V gives CDR1 SGHTA, CDR2 FQGTGA. Trimming pared 2 bases from V and 8 bases from J, leaving 7 bases between. DNA of the CDR3: TGTGCCAGCAGCTTAGTCCCGGATGAGCAGTTCTTC. This sequence encodes CASSLVPDEQFF.

This clonotype was counted at least ten times. The chain couples TRBV2 to TRBJ1-4; possibly TRBD1 for D (6 bases). Germline CDR1 SNHLY, CDR2 FYNNEI. Between the trimmed V and J ends, which lost 3 bases and 6 bases, there was a span of 14 bases. CDR3 length: 15 amino acids. The CDR3 here is CASSDQTGSDEKLFF. The CDR3 DNA is TGTGCCAGCAGTGATCAAACAGGGAGCGATGAAAAACTGTTTTTT.

V gene TRBV2 combines with J gene TRBJ1-2, with D unresolved. CDR3 length equals 15 residues. Deletions cut 7 bases from V and 5 bases from J, with 20 bases between. Germline V lookup: CDR1 SNHLY, CDR2 FYNNEI. CDR3 coding DNA: TGTGCCAGCATATCGTCTAGCGGTTTAGGATATGGCTACACCTTC. It is translated as CASISSSGLGYGYTF.

This chain links TRBV20-1 with TRBJ1-5; D unclear. The germline gives CDR1 DFQATT, CDR2 SNEGSKA (reference sequence). This CDR3 has 15 residues. V was pared by 4 bases and J by 2 bases, with 15 bases between. The CDR3 DNA follows: TGCAGTGCTACTACGGACGGCGGCTGCAATCAGCCCCAGCATTTT. This gives the protein CSATTDGGCNQPQHF.

The chain has TRBV20-1 and TRBJ2-7; 10 bases line up with TRBD2. V was clipped by 1 base and J by 6 bases; unmatched bases: 6. Germline values: CDR1 DFQATT, CDR2 SNEGSKA (reference sequence). This CDR3 is 14 amino acids long. CDR3 amino acids: CSARVGTSGTEQYF. The CDR3 DNA sequence: TGCAGTGCTAGAGTTGGAACTAGCGGGACCGAGCAGTACTTC.

This clonotype was detected a few times. The V gene is TRBV19, the J gene TRBJ1-5, with 10 bases that match TRBD1. Germline CDR1 LNHDA, CDR2 SQIVND (reference sequence). The CDR3 is 15 residues long. Trimming cost V 3 bases and J 3 bases; bases outside gene matches: 2. The CDR3 is CASSIGTGVNQPQHF. The CDR3, as DNA: TGTGCCAGTAGTATTGGGACAGGGGTCAATCAGCCCCAGCATTTT.

This clonotype has a count of ten or more. This chain links TRBV15 with TRBJ2-1, with D tentatively TRBD1 (5 bases). This CDR3 contains 16 residues. Germline assignment: CDR1 LNHNV and CDR2 YYDKDF (reference sequence). The ends were cut back, 3 bases at V and 3 bases at J, with 15 bases in the middle. The CDR3 DNA is TGTGCCACCAGCAGGGAGAGGCCAGGGCTCTACAATGAGCAGTTCTTC. It is translated as CATSRERPGLYNEQFF.

This clonotype was detected ten times or more. The CDR3 spells CASSQGYGGTEAFF. Written as DNA, the CDR3 is TGTGCCAGCAGCCAAGGTTATGGGGGCACTGAAGCTTTCTTT. The chain has TRBV3-1 and TRBJ1-1; a possible D gene is TRBD1 (5 bases). Germline values: CDR1 LGHDT, CDR2 YNNKEL (reference sequence). The CDR3 has 14 residues. Between the trimmed V and J ends, which lost 1 base and 4 bases, there was a span of 10 bases.